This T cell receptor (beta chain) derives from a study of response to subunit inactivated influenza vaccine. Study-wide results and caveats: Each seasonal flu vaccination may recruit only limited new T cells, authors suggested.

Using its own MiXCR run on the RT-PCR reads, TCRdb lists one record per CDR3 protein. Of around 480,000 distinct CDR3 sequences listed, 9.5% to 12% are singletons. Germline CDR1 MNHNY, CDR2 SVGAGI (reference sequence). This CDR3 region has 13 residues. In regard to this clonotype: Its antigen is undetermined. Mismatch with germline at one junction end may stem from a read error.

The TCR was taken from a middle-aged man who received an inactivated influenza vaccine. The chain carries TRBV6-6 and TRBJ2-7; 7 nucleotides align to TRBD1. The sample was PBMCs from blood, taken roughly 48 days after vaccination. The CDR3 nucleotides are TGTGCCAACAGTTATCTGCAGGGGGTCGAGCAGTACTTC. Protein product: CANSYLQGVEQYF.